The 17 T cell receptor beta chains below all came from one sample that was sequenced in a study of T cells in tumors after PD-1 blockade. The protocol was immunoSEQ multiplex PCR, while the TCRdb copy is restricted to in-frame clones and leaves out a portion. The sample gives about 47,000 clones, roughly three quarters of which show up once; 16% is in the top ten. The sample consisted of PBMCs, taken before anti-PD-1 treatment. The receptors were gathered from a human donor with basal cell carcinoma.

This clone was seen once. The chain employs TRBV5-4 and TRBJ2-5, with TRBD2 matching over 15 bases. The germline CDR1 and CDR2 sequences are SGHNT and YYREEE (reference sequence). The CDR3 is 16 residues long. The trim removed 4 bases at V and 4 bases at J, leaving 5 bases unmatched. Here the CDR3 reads CASSPGLAGGPETQYF. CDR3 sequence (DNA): TGTGCCAGCAGCCCCGGACTAGCGGGAGGGCCAGAGACCCAGTACTTC.

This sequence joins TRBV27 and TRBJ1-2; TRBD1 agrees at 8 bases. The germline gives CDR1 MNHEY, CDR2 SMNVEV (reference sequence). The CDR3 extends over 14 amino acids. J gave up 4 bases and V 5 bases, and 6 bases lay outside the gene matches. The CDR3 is CASSHRTGPYGYTF. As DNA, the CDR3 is TGTGCCAGCAGTCACCGGACAGGGCCCTATGGCTACACCTTC.

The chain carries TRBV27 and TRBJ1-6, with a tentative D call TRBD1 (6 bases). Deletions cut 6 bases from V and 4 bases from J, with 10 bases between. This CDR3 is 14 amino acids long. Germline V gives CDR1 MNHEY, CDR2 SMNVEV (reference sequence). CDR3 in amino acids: CASRHREYNSPLHF. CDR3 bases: TGTGCCAGCAGGCACAGGGAATATAATTCACCCCTCCACTTT.

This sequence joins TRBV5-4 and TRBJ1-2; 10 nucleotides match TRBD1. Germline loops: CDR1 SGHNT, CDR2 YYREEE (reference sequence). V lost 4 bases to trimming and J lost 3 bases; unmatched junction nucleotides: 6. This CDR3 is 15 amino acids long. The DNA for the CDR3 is TGTGCCAGCAGCCGGACAGGGGGAATCTACTATGGCTACACCTTC. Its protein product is CASSRTGGIYYGYTF.

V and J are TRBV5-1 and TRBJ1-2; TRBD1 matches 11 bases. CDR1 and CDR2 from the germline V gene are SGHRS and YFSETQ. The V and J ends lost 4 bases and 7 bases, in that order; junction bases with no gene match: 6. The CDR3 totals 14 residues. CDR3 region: CASSDAGTGGGYTF. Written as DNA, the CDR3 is TGCGCCAGCAGCGACGCCGGGACAGGGGGTGGCTACACCTTC.

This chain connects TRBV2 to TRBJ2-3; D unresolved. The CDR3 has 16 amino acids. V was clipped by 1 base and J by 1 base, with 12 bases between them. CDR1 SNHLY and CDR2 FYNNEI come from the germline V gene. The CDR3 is CASSEGPILGTDTQYF. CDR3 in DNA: TGTGCCAGCAGTGAAGGACCTATATTGGGCACAGATACGCAGTATTTT. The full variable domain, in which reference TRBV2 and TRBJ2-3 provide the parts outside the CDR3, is EPEVTQTPSHQVTQMGQEVILRCVPISNHLYFYWYRQILGQKVEFLVSFYNNEISEKSEIFDDQFSVERPDGSNFTLKIRSTKLEDSAMYFCASSEGPILGTDTQYFGPGTRLTVL.

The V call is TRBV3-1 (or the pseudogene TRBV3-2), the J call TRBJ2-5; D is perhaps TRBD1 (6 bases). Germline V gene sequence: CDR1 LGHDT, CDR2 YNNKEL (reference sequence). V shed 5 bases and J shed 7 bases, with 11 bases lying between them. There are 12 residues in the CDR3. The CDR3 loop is CASSKQGRTQYF. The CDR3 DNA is TGTGCCAGCAGCAAACAGGGCCGGACCCAGTACTTC.

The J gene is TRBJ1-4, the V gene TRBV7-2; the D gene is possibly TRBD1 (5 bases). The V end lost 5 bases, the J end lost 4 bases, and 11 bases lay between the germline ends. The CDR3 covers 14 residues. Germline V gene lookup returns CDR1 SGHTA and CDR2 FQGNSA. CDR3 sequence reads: CASSRGGGNEKLFF. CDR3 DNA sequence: TGTGCCAGCAGCCGTGGGGGGGGTAATGAAAAACTGTTTTTT.

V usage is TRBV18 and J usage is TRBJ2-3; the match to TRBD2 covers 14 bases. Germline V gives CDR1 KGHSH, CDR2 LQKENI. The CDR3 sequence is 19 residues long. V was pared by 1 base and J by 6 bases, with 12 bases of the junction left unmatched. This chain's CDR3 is CASSPRTSGRNYPWDTQYF. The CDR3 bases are TGTGCCAGCTCACCACGGACTAGCGGGAGGAACTATCCTTGGGATACGCAGTATTTT.

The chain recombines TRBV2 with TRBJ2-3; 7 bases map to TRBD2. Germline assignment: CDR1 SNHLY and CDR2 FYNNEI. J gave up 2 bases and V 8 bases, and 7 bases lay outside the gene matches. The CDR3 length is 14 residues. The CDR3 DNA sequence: TGTGCCAGCCGAAGGCTAGCGGTCACAGATACGCAGTATTTT. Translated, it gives CASRRLAVTDTQYF.

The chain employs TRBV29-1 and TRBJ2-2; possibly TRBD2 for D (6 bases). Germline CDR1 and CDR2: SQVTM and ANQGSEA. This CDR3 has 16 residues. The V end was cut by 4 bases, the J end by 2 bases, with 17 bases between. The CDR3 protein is CSVGFLRGLNTGELFF. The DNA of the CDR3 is TGCAGCGTTGGATTTCTGCGGGGATTAAACACCGGGGAGCTGTTTTTT.

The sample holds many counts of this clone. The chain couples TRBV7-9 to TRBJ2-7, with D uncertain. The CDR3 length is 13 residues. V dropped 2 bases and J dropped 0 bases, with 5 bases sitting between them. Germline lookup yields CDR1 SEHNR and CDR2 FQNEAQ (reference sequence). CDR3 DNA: TGTGCCAGCAGCTTATCTACCTCCTACGAGCAGTACTTC. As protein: CASSLSTSYEQYF.

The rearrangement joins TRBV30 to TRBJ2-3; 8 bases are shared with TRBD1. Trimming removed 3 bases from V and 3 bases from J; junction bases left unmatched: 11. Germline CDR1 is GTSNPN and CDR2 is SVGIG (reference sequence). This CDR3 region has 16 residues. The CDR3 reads CAWSHRTGKGTDTQYF. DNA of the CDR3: TGTGCCTGGAGCCACCGGACAGGGAAGGGGACAGATACGCAGTATTTT.

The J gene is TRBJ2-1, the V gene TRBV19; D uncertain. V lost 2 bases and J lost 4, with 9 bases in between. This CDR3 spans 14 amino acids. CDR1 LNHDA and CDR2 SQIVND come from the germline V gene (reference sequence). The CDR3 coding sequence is TGTGCCAGTAGTATATCCCCCCAATACAATGAGCAGTTCTTC. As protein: CASSISPQYNEQFF.

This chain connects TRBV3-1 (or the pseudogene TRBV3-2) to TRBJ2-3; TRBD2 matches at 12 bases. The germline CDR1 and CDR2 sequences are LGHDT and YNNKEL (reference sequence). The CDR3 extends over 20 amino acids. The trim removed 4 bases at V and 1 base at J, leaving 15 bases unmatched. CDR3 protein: CASSPPVWLAGGPGTDTQYF. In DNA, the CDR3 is TGTGCCAGCAGCCCTCCGGTCTGGCTAGCGGGAGGGCCTGGCACAGATACGCAGTATTTT.

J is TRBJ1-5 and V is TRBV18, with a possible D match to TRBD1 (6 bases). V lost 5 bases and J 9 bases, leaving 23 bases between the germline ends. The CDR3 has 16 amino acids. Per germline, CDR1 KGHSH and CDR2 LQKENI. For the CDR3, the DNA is TGTGCCAGCTCAGGAACGAGGGGGGGGACCCGAGGGCCCCAGCATTTT. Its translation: CASSGTRGGTRGPQHF.

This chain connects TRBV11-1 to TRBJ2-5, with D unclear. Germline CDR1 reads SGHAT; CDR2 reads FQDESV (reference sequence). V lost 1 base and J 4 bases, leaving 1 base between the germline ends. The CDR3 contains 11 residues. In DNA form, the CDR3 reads TGTGCCAGCAGCTTAGGAGAGACCCAGTACTTC. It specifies CASSLGETQYF.